This T cell receptor (beta chain) was observed in a study of control samples from healthy donors and cancer patients. CDR3 size: 12 residues. Germline-derived CDR1 and CDR2 are LGHDT and YNNKEL (reference sequence). Trimming cost V 5 bases and J 7 bases, with 8 bases left between them. This clone has only one observation. Using immunoSEQ multiplex PCR, the repertoire was profiled, and TCRdb retains in-frame clones only, with some absent. The sample contains tens of thousands of clones, about 94% of which appear only once. The sequenced sample was blood. The receptor was isolated from a man in his 60s in good health. The chain joins TRBV3-1 (or the pseudogene TRBV3-2) to TRBJ2-2; D is undetermined. The CDR3: CASSTPFGELFF. DNA of the CDR3: TGTGCCAGCAGCACCCCTTTCGGGGAGCTGTTTTTT.